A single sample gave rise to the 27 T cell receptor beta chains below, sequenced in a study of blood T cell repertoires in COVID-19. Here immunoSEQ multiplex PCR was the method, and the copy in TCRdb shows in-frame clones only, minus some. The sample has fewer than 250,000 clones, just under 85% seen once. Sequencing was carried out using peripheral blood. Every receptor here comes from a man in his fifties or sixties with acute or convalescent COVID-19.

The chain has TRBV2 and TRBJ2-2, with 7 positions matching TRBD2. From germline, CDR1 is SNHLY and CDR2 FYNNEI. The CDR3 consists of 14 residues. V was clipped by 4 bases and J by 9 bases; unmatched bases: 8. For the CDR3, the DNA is TGTGCCAGCAGTGGTTTTGCGGGAGTCAGGGAGCTGTTTTTT. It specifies CASSGFAGVRELFF.

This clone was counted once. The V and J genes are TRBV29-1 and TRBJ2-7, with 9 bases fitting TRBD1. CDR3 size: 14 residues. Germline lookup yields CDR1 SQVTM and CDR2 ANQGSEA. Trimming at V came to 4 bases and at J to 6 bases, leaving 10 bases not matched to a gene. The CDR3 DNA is TGCAGCGTTGCATCAGGACAGGGGTCGGGCGAGCAGTACTTC. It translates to CSVASGQGSGEQYF.

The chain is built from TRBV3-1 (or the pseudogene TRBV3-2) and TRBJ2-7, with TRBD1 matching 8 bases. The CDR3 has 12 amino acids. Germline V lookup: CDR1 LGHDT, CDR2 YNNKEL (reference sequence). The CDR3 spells CASTGDSYEQYF. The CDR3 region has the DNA TGTGCGTCGACAGGGGACTCCTACGAGCAGTACTTC.

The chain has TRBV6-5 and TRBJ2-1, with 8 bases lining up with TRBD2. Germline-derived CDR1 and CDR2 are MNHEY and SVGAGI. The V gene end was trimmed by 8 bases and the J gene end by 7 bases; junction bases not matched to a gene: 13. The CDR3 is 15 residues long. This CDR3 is CASRMSGGLGNEQFF. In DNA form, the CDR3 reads TGTGCCAGCCGAATGAGCGGGGGTTTAGGGAATGAGCAGTTCTTC.

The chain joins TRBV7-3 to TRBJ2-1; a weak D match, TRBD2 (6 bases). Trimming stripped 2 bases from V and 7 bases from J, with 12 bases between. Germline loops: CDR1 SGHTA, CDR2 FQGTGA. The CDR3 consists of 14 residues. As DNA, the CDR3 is TGTGCCAGCAGCTTACGGCGGGGTGATAATGAGCAGTTCTTC. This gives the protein CASSLRRGDNEQFF.

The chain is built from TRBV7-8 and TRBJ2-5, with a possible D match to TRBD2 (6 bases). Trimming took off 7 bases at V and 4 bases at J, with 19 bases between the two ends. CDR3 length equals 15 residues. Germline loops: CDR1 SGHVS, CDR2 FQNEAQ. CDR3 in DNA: TGTGCCAGCACCCCCCGGGGCGGCGGGGTAGAGACCCAGTACTTC. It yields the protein CASTPRGGGVETQYF.

The CDR3 nucleotides are TGTGCCAGTAGTATAGTCCTAGACAGGGGTAATTCACCCCTCCACTTT. Translation gives CASSIVLDRGNSPLHF. The V gene is TRBV19, the J gene TRBJ1-6; the match to TRBD1 covers 8 bases. With V trimmed by 1 base and J by 6 bases, 5 bases remained unmatched. CDR1 and CDR2 (germline): LNHDA, SQIVND (reference sequence). The CDR3 is made up of 16 amino acids. Combining the CDR3 with reference TRBV19 and TRBJ1-6 gives the whole variable domain DGGITQSPKYLFRKEGQNVTLSCEQNLNHDAMYWYRQDPGQGLRLIYYSQIVNDFQKGDIAEGYSVSREKKESFPLTVTSAQKNPTAFYLCASSIVLDRGNSPLHFGNGTRLTVT.

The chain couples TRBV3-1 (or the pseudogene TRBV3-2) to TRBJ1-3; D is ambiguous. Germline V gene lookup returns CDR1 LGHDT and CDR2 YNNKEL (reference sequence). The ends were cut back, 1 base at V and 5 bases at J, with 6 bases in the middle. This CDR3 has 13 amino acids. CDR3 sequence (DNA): TGTGCCAGCAGCCAAGGGCAACGAAACACCATATATTTT. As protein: CASSQGQRNTIYF.

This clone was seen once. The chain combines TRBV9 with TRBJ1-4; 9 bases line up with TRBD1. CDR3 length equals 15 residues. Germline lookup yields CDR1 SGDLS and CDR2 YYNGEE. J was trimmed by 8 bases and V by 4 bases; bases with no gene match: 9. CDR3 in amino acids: CASSPSGTGYEKLFF. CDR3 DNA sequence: TGTGCCAGCAGCCCGTCCGGGACAGGGTACGAAAAACTGTTTTTT.

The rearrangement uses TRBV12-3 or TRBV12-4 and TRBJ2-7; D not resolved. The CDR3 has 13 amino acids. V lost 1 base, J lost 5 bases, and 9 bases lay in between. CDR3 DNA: TGTGCCAGCAGTTTAGGGAGTCAGAACGAGCAGTACTTC. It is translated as CASSLGSQNEQYF.

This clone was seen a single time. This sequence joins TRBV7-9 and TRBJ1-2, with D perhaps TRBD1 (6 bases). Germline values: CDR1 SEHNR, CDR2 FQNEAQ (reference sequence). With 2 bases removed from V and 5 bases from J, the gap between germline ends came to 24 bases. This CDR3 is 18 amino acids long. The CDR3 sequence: CASSLFLKRDKSPYGYTF. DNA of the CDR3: TGTGCCAGCAGCTTATTCTTAAAACGGGACAAGAGCCCATATGGCTACACCTTC.

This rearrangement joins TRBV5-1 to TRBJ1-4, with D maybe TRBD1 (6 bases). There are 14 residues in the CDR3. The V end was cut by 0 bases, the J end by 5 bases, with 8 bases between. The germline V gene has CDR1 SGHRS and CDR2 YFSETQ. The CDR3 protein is CASSLGQGNEKLFF. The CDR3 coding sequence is TGCGCCAGCAGCTTGGGTCAGGGGAATGAAAAACTGTTTTTT.

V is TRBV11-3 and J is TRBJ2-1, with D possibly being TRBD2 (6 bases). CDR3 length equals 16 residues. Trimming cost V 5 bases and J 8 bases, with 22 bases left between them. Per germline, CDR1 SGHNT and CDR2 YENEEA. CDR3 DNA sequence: TGTGCCAGCAGCGCAGATATATTCCGGGAGATCGATGAGCAGTTCTTC. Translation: CASSADIFREIDEQFF.

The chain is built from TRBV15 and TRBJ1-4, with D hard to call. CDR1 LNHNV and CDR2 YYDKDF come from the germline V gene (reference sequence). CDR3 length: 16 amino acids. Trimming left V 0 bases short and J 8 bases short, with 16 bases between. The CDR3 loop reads CATSRDFTEIEEKLFF. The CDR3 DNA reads TGTGCCACCAGCAGAGATTTCACAGAGATTGAGGAAAAACTGTTTTTT.

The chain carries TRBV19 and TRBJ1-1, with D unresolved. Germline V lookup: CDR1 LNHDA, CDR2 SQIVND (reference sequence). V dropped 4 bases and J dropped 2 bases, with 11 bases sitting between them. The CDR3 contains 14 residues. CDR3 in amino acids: CASSTHTSNTEAFF. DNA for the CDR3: TGTGCCAGTAGTACCCACACCAGTAACACTGAAGCTTTCTTT.

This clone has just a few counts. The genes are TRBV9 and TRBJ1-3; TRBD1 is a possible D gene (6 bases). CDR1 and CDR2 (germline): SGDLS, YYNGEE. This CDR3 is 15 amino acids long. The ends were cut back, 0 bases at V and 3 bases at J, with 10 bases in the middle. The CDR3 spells CASSVEVQGGNTIYF. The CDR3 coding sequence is TGTGCCAGCAGCGTAGAGGTACAGGGTGGAAACACCATATATTTT.

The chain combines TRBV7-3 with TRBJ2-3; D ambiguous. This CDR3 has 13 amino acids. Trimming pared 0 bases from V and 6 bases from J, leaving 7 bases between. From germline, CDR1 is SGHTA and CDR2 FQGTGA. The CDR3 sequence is CASSLTRSDTQYF. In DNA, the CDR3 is TGTGCCAGCAGCTTAACTCGGTCGGATACGCAGTATTTT.

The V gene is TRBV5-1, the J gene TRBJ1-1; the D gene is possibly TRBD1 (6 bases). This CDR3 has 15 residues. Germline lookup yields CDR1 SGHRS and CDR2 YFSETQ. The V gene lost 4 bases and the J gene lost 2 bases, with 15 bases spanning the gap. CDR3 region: CASSITGTSNTEAFF. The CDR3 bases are TGCGCCAGCAGCATAACCGGGACAAGTAACACTGAAGCTTTCTTT.

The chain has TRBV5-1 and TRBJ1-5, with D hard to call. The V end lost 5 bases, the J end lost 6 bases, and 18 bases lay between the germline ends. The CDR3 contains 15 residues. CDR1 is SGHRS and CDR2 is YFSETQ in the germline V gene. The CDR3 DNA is TGCGCCAGCAGACCGGAGGCTTCGGATGGTCAGCCCCAGCATTTT. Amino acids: CASRPEASDGQPQHF.

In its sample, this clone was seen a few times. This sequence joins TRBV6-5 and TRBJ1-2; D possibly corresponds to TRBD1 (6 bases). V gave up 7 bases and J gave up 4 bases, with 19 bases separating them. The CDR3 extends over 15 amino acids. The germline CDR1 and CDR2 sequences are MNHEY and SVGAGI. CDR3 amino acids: CASTESGGIFYGYTF. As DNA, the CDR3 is TGTGCCAGCACGGAGAGCGGGGGCATTTTCTATGGCTACACCTTC.

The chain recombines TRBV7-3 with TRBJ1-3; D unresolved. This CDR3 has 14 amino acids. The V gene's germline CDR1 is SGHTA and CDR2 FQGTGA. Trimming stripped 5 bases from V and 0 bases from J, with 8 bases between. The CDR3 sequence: CASSLGFSGNTIYF. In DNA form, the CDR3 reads TGTGCCAGCAGCCTAGGATTCTCTGGAAACACCATATATTTT.

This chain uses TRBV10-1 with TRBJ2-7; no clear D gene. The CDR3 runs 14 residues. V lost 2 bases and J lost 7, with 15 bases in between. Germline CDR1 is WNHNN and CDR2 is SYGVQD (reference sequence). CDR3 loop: CASSENLLSPEQYF. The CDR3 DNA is TGCGCCAGCAGTGAGAACCTCCTGAGCCCAGAGCAGTACTTC.

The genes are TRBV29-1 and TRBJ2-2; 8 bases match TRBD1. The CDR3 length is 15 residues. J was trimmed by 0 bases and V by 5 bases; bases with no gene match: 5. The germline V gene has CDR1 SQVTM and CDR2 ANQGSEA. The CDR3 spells CSVTPGQANTGELFF. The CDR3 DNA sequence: TGCAGCGTTACTCCGGGACAGGCGAACACCGGGGAGCTGTTTTTT.

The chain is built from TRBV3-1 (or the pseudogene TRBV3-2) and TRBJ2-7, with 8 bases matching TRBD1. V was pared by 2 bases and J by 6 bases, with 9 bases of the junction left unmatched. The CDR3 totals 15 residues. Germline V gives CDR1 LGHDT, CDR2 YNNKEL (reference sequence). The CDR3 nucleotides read TGTGCCAGCAGCCAATCAGGGGGCGCGGTGCTCGAGCAGTACTTC. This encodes CASSQSGGAVLEQYF.

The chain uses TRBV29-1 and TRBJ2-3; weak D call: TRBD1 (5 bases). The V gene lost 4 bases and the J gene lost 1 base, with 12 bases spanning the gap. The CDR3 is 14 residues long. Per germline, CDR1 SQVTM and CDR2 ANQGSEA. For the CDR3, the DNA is TGCAGCGTTGTCAGGGCTTTTGGCACAGATACGCAGTATTTT. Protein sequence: CSVVRAFGTDTQYF.

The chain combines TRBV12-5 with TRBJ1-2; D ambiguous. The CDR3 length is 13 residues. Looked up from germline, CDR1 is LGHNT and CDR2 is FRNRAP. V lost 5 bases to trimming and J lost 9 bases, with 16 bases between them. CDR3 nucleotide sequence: TGTGCTAGTGGTCTAAATGTCCTTATGCGCTACACCTTC. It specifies CASGLNVLMRYTF. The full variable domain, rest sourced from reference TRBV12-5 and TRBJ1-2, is DARVTQTPRHKVTEMGQEVTMRCQPILGHNTVFWYRQTMMQGLELLAYFRNRAPLDDSGMPKDRFSAEMPDATLATLKIQPSEPRDSAVYFCASGLNVLMRYTFGSGTRLTVV.

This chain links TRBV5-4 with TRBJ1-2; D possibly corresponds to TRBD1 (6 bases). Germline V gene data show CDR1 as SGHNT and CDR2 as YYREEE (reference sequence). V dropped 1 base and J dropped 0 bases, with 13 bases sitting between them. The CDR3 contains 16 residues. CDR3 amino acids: CASSLSIRTANYGYTF. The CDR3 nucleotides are TGTGCCAGCAGCTTGTCAATACGGACAGCTAACTATGGCTACACCTTC.